This TCR beta chain came from a study of blood T cell repertoires in COVID-19. In the study overall: Sample material is recorded as cDNA or gDNA derived from T cells, B-cell-depleted T cells, or PBMCs.

The CDR3 runs to 15 residues. With 4 bases clipped from V and 1 base from J, the junction kept 4 bases outside the gene matches. Per the germline V gene, CDR1 is SGHNT and CDR2 is YYREEE (reference sequence). Assay used: immunoSEQ multiplex PCR; TCRdb lists only in-frame clones, some missing. This sample yields some 340,000 clones, of which less than 90% are seen a single time; approximately 5% belongs to the top ten. This chain connects TRBV5-4 to TRBJ2-2, with TRBD1 identical over 7 bases. This clonotype originated in a woman between 50 and 59 years old who had recovered from COVID-19. Sequences were obtained from PBMCs or T cells enriched from blood (not recorded which). DNA for the CDR3: TGTGCCAGCAGCCAGGACAGGCTGAACACCGGGGAGCTGTTTTTT. Translating it yields CASSQDRLNTGELFF.